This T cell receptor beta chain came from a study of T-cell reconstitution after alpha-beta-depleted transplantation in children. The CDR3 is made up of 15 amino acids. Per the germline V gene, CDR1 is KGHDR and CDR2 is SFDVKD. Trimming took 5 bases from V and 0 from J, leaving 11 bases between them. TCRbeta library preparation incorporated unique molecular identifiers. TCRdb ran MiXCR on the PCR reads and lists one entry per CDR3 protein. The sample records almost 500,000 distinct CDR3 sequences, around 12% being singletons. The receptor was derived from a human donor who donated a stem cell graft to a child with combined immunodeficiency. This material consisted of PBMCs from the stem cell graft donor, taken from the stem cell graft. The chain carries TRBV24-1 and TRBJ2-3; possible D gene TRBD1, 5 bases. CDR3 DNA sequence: TGTGCCACCAGTGCGGACACACAAAGCACAGATACGCAGTATTTT. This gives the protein CATSADTQSTDTQYF.